This TCR beta chain was sequenced for a study of immune cell composition in non-small cell lung cancer listed by TCRdb under 2017. About the investigation overall: Histologic subtype, mostly lung adenocarcinoma or squamous cell carcinoma, was determined with H&E together with p63, CK5, Napsin A and TTF-1 immunohistochemistry. Several tumour specimens that had TCR-beta data belonged to rare histological subtypes and were left out of the subtype comparisons. Supplementary cohort #1, 10 to 11 lung adenocarcinoma cases, had paired tumour/lung TCR-beta sequencing and TIL populations generated to assess tumour reactivity. Using Adaptive Biotechnologies, the researchers ran TCR-beta sequencing on approximately 36 paired NSCLC tumour and non-adjacent lung specimens, along with about two dozen tumour-only specimens. The paper as a whole reports these results and caveats: Tumour-associated clones >0.5% were found in nearly half of NSCLC cases, namely in about 30% of adenocarcinomas versus around four fifths of squamous carcinomas. Smoking pack-years did not significantly correlate with tumour TCR-beta clonality. Only around ten cases were included in the reactivity cohort, and sequence sharing between tumour-reactive clones and the dominant in vivo tumour-associated clones was not shown. In 10 adenocarcinoma cases, maximal tumour-associated clone frequency correlated strongly with TIL tumour reactivity, whereas overall clonality did not.

TCR-beta CDR3 regions were amplified from genomic DNA by a two-step multiplex PCR, with the second step adding Illumina-compatible adaptors. TCR-beta immunosequencing was carried out on an Illumina platform through the commercial immunoSEQ service. The original pipeline was this. Repertoires were summarised as Top 10 Clones, the percentage of T-cell templates from the ten most frequent sequences, and productive clonality. Productive clonality ranged from 0 to 1, with 1 indicating a monoclonal population. Using log10 scatter plots, tumour-associated clones were identified as sequences that made up at least 0.1% of tumour T-cell templates yet were absent from the matched non-adjacent lung. Two-group comparisons used Student's t-tests, stages used ANOVA, and relationships used linear regression, analysed in GraphPad Prism7 and R. TCRdb mirrors the immuneACCESS table, restricted to in-frame sequences. Some clones are absent from its copies; in checked studies, under half trace to an unresolved V gene, and the reason for the others is unknown. V, J and clone size were drawn from that table, and D and trimming were deduced from the DNA. This sample has some 6,000 clones in its table, and approximately 64% of those were observed once. The top ten hold 5.8% of the sample.

Details on this clone: The target of this receptor is not known. No base quality values were provided; no much bigger clone lies one nucleotide off.

The CDR3 sequence holds 15 residues, the cysteine and phenylalanine included. The read is trimmed to its CDR3 DNA, 45 bases read in frame from base 1. V was cut back by 6 bases and J by 0 bases, leaving a gap of 15 bases between them. According to the germline V gene, CDR1 reads MDHEN and CDR2 reads SYDVKM. Non-adjacent lung tissue from the same patient, taken as far from the tumour as possible and at least 3 cm away, was used for the normal lung samples. Frozen aliquots of unsorted single-cell suspensions were used for genomic DNA extraction with the QIAamp DNA kit. Tissues arrived within 2 hours after resection and were immediately processed into single-cell suspensions. Tissue was mechanically dissociated and enzymatically digested with DNase I, collagenase I and hyaluronidase for approximately 31 minutes at 37 °C, then filtered and RBC-lysed.

The chain is made from TRBV28 and TRBJ2-7; the D gene is perhaps TRBD1, on 5 matching bases. This TCR was recovered from a human donor with non-small cell lung cancer. The source material was non-adjacent lung tissue. For the CDR3, the sequence is CASSPGGASSYEQYF. The nucleotide sequence reads as follows: TGTGCCAGCAGCCCGGGTGGGGCAAGCTCCTACGAGCAGTACTTC.